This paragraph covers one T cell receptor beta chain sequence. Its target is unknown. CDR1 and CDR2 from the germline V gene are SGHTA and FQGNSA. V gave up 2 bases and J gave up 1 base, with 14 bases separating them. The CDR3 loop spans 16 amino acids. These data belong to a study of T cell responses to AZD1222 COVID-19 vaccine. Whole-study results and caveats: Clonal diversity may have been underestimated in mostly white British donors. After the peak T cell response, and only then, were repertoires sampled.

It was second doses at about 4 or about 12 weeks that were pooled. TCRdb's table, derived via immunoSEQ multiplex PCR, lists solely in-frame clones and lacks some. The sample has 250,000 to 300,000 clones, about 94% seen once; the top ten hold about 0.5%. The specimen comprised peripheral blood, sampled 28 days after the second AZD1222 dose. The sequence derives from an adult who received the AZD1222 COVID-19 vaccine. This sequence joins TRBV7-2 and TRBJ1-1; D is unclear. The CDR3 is CASSLSIYLGNTEAFF. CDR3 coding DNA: TGTGCCAGCAGCTTAAGTATATACCTAGGGAACACTGAAGCTTTCTTT.